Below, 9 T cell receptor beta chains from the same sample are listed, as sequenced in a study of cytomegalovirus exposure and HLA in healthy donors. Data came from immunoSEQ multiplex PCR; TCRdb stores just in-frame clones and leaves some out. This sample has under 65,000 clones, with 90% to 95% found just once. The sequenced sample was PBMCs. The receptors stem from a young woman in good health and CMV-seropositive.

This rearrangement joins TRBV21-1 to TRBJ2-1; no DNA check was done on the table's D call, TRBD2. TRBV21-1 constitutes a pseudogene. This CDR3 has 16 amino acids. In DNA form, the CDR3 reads TGTGCCAGCAGCTTGCGCCCGCCGAGGAGATACAATGAGCAGTTCTTC. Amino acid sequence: CASSLRPPRRYNEQFF.

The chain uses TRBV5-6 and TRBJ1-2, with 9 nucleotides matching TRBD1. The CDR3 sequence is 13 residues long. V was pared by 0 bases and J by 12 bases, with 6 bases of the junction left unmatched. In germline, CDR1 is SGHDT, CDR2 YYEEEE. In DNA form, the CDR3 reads TGTGCCAGCAGCTTGGAGGACAGGGGTCTACACACCTTC. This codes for CASSLEDRGLHTF.

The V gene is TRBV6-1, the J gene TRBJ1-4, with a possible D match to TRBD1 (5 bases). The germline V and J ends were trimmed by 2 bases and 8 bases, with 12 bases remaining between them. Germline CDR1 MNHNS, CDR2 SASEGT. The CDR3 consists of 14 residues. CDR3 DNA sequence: TGTGCCAGCAGTGAACCGGGGGGGGAGGAAAAACTGTTTTTT. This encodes CASSEPGGEEKLFF.

This CDR3 is CASSFRLAGLYEQYF. The DNA for the CDR3 is TGTGCCAGCAGCTTCAGACTAGCGGGGCTCTACGAGCAGTACTTC. This rearrangement joins TRBV13 to TRBJ2-7; the match to TRBD2 covers 11 bases. Germline CDR1 is PRHDT and CDR2 is FYEKMQ (reference sequence). J was trimmed by 3 bases and V by 3 bases; bases with no gene match: 4. The CDR3 spans 15 residues.

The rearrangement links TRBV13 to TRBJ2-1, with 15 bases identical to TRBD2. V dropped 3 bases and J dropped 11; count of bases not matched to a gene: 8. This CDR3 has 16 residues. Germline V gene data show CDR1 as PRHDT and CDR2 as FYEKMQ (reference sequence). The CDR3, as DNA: TGTGCCAGCAGCTTGGGACTAGCGGGGGGACACCATCAGCAGTTCTTC. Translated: CASSLGLAGGHHQQFF.

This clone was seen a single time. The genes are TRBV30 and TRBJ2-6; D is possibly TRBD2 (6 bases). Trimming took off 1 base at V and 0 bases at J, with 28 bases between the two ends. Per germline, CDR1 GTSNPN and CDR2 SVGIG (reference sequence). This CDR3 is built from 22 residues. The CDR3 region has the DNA TGTGCCTGGAGTGGAAGACAGACGCCCTGGGGGGTGAAATACTCTGGGGCCAACGTCCTGACTTTC. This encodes CAWSGRQTPWGVKYSGANVLTF.

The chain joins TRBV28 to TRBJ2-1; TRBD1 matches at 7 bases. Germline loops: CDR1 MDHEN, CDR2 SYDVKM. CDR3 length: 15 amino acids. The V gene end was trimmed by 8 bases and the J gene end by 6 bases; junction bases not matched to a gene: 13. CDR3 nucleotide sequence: TGTGCCAGCGGTACACCGTCAGGGGGATTCAATGAGCAGTTCTTC. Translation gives CASGTPSGGFNEQFF.

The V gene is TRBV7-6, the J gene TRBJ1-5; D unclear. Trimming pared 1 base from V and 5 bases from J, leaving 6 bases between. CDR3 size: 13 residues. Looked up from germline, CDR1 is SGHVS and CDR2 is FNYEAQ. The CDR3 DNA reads TGTGCCAGCAGCTTAGACATTTATCAGCCCCAGCATTTT. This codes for CASSLDIYQPQHF.

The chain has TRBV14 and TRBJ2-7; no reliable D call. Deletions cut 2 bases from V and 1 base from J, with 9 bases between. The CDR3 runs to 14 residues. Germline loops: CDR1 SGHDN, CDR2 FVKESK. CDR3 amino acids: CASSQLGASYEQYF. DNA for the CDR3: TGTGCCAGCAGCCAACTAGGAGCGTCCTACGAGCAGTACTTC.